What follows is one TCR beta chain and its context. Antigen: not known. TCRdb's copy holds only in-frame clones and misses some; the assay was immunoSEQ multiplex PCR. The sample contains over 150,000 clones, more than 80% of which appear only once. The data were taken from a study of T cell responses to AZD1222 COVID-19 vaccine. About the research overall: Samples with a second dose at about 4 or about 12 weeks were pooled together. Overall study results and limits: Close to half of spike-specific TCRs reportedly recognize unmutated variant regions. Every sample of the repertoires postdated the peak T cell response.

V was pared by 10 bases and J by 1 base, with 9 bases of the junction left unmatched. The CDR3 length is 15 residues. Germline V CDR1 and CDR2: MDHEN, SYDVKM. The clonotype was recovered from an adult in good health. The source material was peripheral blood, sampled on day 0 of AZD1222 vaccination. The rearrangement uses TRBV28 and TRBJ1-2; TRBD1 aligns across 10 bases. DNA of the CDR3: TGTGCCATCCTCCCCGGACAGGGGGGTAACTATGGCTACACCTTC. Its protein product is CAILPGQGGNYGYTF.